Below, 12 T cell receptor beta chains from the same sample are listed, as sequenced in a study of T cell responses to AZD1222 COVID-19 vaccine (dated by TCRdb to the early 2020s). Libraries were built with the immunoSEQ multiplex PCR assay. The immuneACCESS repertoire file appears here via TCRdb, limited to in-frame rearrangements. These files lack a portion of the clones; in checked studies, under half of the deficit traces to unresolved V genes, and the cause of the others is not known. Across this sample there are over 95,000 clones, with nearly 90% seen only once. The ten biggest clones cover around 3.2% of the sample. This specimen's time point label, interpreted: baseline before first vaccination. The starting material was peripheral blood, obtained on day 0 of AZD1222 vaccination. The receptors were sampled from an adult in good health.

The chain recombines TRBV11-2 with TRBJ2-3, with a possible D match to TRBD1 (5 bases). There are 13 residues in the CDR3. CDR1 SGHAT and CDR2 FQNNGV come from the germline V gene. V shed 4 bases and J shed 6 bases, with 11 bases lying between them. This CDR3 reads CASSWSPGDTQYF. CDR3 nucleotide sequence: TGTGCCAGCAGCTGGTCACCAGGGGATACGCAGTATTTT.

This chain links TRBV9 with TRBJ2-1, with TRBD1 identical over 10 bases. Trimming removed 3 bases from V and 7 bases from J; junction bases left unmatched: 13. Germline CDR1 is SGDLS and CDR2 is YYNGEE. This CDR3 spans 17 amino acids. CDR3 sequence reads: CASSARPGQGNRNEQFF. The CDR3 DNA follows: TGTGCCAGCAGCGCCCGTCCGGGACAGGGGAATAGAAATGAGCAGTTCTTC.

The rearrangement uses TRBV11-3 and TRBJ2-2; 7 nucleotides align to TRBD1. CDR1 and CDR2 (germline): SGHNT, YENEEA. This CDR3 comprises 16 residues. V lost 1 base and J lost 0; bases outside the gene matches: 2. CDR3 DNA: TGTGCCAGCAGCTTAGTCGGACAGGCGAACACCGGGGAGCTGTTTTTT. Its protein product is CASSLVGQANTGELFF. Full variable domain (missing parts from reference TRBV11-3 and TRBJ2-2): EAGVVQSPRYKIIEKKQPVAFWCNPISGHNTLYWYLQNLGQGPELLIRYENEEAVDDSQLPKDRFSAERLKGVDSTLKIQPAELGDSAVYLCASSLVGQANTGELFFGEGSRLTVL.

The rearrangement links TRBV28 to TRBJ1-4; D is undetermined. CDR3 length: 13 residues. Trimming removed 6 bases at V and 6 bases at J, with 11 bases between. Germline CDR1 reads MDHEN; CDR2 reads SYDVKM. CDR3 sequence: CASRSGSYEKLFF. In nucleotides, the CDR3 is TGTGCCAGCAGGTCCGGGAGCTATGAAAAACTGTTTTTT.

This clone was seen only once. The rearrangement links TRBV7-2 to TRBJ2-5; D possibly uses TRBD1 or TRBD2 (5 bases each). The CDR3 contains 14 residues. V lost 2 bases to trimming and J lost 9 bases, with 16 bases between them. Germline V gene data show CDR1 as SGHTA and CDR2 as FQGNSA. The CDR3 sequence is CASSLYLAEGPQYF. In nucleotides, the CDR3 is TGTGCCAGCAGCTTATATCTGGCAGAGGGACCCCAGTACTTC.

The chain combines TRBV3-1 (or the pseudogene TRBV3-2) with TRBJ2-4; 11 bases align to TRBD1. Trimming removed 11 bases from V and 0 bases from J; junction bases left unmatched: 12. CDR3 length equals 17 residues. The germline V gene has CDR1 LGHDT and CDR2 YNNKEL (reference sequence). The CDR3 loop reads CAGSSGQGDLAKNIQYF. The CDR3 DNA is TGTGCCGGTTCCTCGGGACAGGGGGACCTAGCCAAAAACATTCAGTACTTC.

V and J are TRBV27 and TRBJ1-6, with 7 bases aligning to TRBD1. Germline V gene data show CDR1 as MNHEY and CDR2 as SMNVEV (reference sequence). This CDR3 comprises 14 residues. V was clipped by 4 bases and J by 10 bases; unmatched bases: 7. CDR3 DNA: TGTGCCAGCAGTTCACAGGGGATAGTATCACCCCTCCACTTT. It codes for CASSSQGIVSPLHF.

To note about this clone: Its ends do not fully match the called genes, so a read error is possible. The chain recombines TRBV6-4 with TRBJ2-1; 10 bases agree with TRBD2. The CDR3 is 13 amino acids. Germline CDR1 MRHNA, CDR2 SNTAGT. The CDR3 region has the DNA TGTGCCAGCAGTGACATGCCTAGCGGGAGTATTGTCTTC. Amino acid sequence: CASSDMPSGSIVF.

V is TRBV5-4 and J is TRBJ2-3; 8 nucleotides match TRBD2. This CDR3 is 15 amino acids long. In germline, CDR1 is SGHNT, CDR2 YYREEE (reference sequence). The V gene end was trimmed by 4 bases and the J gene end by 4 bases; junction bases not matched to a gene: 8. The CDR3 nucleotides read TGTGCCAGCAGCAACCGGACTAGCTCGGCAGATACGCAGTATTTT. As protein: CASSNRTSSADTQYF.

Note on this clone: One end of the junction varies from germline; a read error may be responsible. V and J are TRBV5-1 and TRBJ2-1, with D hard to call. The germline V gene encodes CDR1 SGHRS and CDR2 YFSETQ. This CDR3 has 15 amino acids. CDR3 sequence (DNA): TGTGCCAGCAGCTTGGTGGGTCGAGATGACAATGAGCAGTTCTTC. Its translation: CASSLVGRDDNEQFF.

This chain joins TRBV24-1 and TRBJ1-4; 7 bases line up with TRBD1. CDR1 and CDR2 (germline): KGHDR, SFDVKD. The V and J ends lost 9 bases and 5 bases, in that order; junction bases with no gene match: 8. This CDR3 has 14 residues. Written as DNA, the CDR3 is TGTGCCACCGGGACCGGGACAGACAATGAAAAACTGTTTTTT. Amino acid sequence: CATGTGTDNEKLFF.

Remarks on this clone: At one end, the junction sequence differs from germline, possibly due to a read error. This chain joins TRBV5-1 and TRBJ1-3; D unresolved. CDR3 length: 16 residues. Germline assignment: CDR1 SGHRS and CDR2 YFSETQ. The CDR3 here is CASSLDGLGSGNTIYF. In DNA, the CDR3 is TGTGCCAGCAGCTTGGATGGGCTTGGCTCTGGAAACACCATATATTTT. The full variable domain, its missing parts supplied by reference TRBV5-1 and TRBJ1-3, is KAGVTQTPRYLIKTRGQQVTLSCSPISGHRSVSWYQQTPGQGLQFLFEYFSETQRNKGNFPGRFSGRQFSNSRSEMNVSTLELGDSALYLCASSLDGLGSGNTIYFGEGSWLTVV.